These T cell receptor beta chains were read from a single sample in a study of cytomegalovirus exposure and HLA in healthy donors. This table comes from immunoSEQ multiplex PCR, and its TCRdb copy is limited to in-frame clones, with some not included. The table shows around 130,000 clones, with 65% to 80% occurring only once. The sample taken for sequencing was PBMCs. All receptors come from a young woman in good health and CMV-seronegative. The CDR3 runs from the conserved cysteine through the conserved F or W. Fields, in order: J gene, D gene, clone size, V gene, CDR3 DNA, CDR3 protein. A D gene is named only where the DNA matches it firmly. Not every row has a clone size; where given, it reads once, few, many or a size class.

TRBJ2-5 | - | - | TRBV27 | TGTGCCAGCAGTTGGGGCAGGGCCACAGAGACCCAGTACTTC | CASSWGRATETQYF
TRBJ2-7 | - | few | TRBV5-1 | TGCGCCAGCAGCTTCTCCAGCTCCTACGAGCAGTACTTC | CASSFSSSYEQYF
TRBJ1-1 | - | few | TRBV29-1 | TGCAGCGTTAGGTTCCAGGTGAACACTGAAGCTTTCTTT | CSVRFQVNTEAFF
TRBJ2-1 | TRBD1 | - | TRBV7-9 | TGTGCCAGCAGCTCCCGGGACAGGGCTGATGAGCAGTTCTTC | CASSSRDRADEQFF
TRBJ2-3 | - | few | TRBV6-6 | TGTGCCACGGCCGTGAGAGGGAACACAGATACGCAGTATTTT | CATAVRGNTDTQYF
TRBJ2-5 | TRBD2 | - | TRBV11-2 | TGTGCCAGCAGTCCCCCCCCTAGCGGACAAGAGACCCAGTACTTC | CASSPPPSGQETQYF
TRBJ2-1 | TRBD2 | - | TRBV6-6 | TGTGCCAGCAGTTACTCGATAGTAAGGACTAGCGGGAATATCTTC | CASSYSIVRTSGNIF
TRBJ2-7 | TRBD2 | - | TRBV15 | TGTGCCACCTCGCCTACTAGCGGGAGTTACGAGCAGTACTTC | CATSPTSGSYEQYF
TRBJ2-5 | TRBD2 | - | TRBV5-4 | TGTGCCAGCAGCCCGAGAGGCGGAGGACGAGCGGGAGTTGGGGAGACCCAGTACTTC | CASSPRGGGRAGVGETQYF
TRBJ2-5 | TRBD2 | - | TRBV7-2 | TGTGCCAGCAGCGGGAGACTAGCGGAAGAGACCCAGTACTTC | CASSGRLAEETQYF
TRBJ2-7 | TRBD2 | - | TRBV7-2 | TGTGCCAGCAGTGCGACGGGAGGGGCCTCCTACGAGCAGTACTTC | CASSATGGASYEQYF
TRBJ2-1 | TRBD1 | - | TRBV5-4 | TGTGCCAGCAGCTTGGGGGGACAGGGCGACAATGAGCAGTTCTTC | CASSLGGQGDNEQFF
TRBJ2-7 | - | - | TRBV13 | TGTGCCAGCAGCCTAGCAGGGGTAACCTACGAGCAGTACTTC | CASSLAGVTYEQYF
TRBJ2-1 | TRBD2 | - | TRBV19 | TGTGCCAGTAGTTTTTCGAGGCGGGAGGTGGGGAATGAGCAGTTCTTC | CASSFSRREVGNEQFF
TRBJ2-7 | - | few | TRBV30 | TGTGCCTGGAGTTTGGACACTGAAGGCGAGCAGTACTTC | CAWSLDTEGEQYF
TRBJ2-5 | - | - | TRBV9 | TGTGCCAGCAGCGTTAACGCGCCCCCACAAGAGACCCAGTACTTC | CASSVNAPPQETQYF
TRBJ2-7 | - | - | TRBV29-1 | TGCAGCGTTGAAGATCGGGGGACCTTTACCTACGAGCAGTACTTC | CSVEDRGTFTYEQYF
TRBJ1-1 | - | - | TRBV13 | TGTGCCAGCAGCTTAAGGACTCGGGAAGCTTTCTTT | CASSLRTREAFF
TRBJ1-2 | TRBD1 | - | TRBV12-5 | TGTGCTAGTGGCCCAACAGGGGGTAACTATGGCTACACCTTC | CASGPTGGNYGYTF
TRBJ1-1 | - | many | TRBV27 | TGTGCCAGCAACAGGCAGGGGCCCAACACTGAAGCTTTCTTT | CASNRQGPNTEAFF
TRBJ1-2 | - | few | TRBV6-1 | TGTGCCAGCAGTGAAGAGGTAACAGAGGGAGGGTATGGCTACACCTTC | CASSEEVTEGGYGYTF
TRBJ2-2 | TRBD1 | - | TRBV5-1 | TGCGCCAGCAGCGCACAGGGGGACACCGGGGAGCTGTTTTTT | CASSAQGDTGELFF
TRBJ1-4 | - | - | TRBV5-6 | TGTGCCAGCAGCTTGGGGCAGAATGAAAAACTGTTTTTT | CASSLGQNEKLFF
TRBJ1-3 | - | once | TRBV6-5 | TGTGCCACCAATGCGCCCCTCGGGTCAGGAAACACCATATATTTT | CATNAPLGSGNTIYF
TRBJ2-7 | TRBD2 | once | TRBV30 | TGTGCCTGGAGTGTAAGGGGTTGGATAACTAGCGGGTCCGCCTACGAGCAGTACTTC | CAWSVRGWITSGSAYEQYF
TRBJ2-1 | - | - | TRBV19 | TGTGCCAGTAACAGACTAGAAGGGGATGAGCAGTTCTTC | CASNRLEGDEQFF
TRBJ2-7 | - | - | TRBV7-5 | TGTGTCAGAAGCTGGCCGGGACTAGCTAACAACGAGCAGTACTTC | CVRSWPGLANNEQYF
TRBJ2-7 | - | - | TRBV5-1 | TGCGCCAGCAGCTTGTGGTCCGGAGCCTACGAGCAGTACTTC | CASSLWSGAYEQYF
TRBJ2-7 | TRBD2 | - | TRBV5-6 | TGTGCCAGCAGCGTTAGCGGGAGTTACGAGCAGTACTTC | CASSVSGSYEQYF
TRBJ1-5 | TRBD1 | - | TRBV2 | TGTGCCAGCAGAGTTGACAGGGCCAGCCAGCCCCAGCATTTT | CASRVDRASQPQHF
TRBJ1-2 | - | - | TRBV18 | TGTGCCAGCTTTACTCCCCTTAACTATGGCTACACCTTC | CASFTPLNYGYTF
TRBJ2-2 | TRBD2 | - | TRBV5-1 | TGCGCCAGCCAACTAGCGGAAAACACCGGGGAGCTGTTTTTT | CASQLAENTGELFF
TRBJ2-1 | TRBD2 | - | TRBV2 | TGTGCCAGCAAGCGGGAGGGCTACAATGAGCAGTTCTTC | CASKREGYNEQFF